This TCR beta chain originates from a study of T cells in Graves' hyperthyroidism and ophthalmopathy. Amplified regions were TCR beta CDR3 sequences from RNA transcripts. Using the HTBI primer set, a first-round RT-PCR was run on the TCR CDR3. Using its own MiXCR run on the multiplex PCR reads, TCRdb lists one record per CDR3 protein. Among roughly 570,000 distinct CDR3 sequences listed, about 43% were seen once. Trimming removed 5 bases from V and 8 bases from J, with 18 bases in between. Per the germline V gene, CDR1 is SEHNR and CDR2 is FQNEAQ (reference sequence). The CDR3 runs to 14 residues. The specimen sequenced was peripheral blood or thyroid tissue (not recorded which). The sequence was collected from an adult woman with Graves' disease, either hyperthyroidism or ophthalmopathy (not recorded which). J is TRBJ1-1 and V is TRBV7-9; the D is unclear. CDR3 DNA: TGTGCCAGCAGCCACCTCGGGCAGGCGGGGGAAGCTTTCTTT. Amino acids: CASSHLGQAGEAFF.